The 30 T cell receptor beta chains below all came from one sample that was sequenced in a study of CD8 T cells in Susac syndrome. RNA in amounts of roughly 0.45 to 1 ug was reverse transcribed with random hexamers. TCRdb redid the calling of the immunoSEQ multiplex PCR reads with MiXCR, one entry per CDR3 protein. The data hold 100,000 to 150,000 distinct CDR3 sequences, with 90% to 95% observed a single time. Sequencing input: CD8+ T cells from PBMCs. The origin of the receptors is a human donor with Susac syndrome.

This sequence joins TRBV5-5 and TRBJ1-2, with D perhaps matching TRBD1 (5 bases). The CDR3 is made up of 14 amino acids. Germline CDR1 reads SGHKS; CDR2 reads YYEKEE (reference sequence). V gave up 3 bases and J gave up 0 bases, with 9 bases separating them. The CDR3 region is CASSSAGTNYGYTF. The CDR3 coding sequence is TGTGCCAGCAGCTCAGCAGGGACTAACTATGGCTACACCTTC.

J is TRBJ2-7 and V is TRBV6-6; the match to TRBD2 covers 8 bases. This CDR3 comprises 15 residues. J gave up 6 bases and V 3 bases, and 10 bases lay outside the gene matches. Germline V lookup: CDR1 MNHNY, CDR2 SVGAGI (reference sequence). In nucleotides, the CDR3 is TGTGCCAGCAGTTATTCCCCGGGACTAGGGGTCGAGCAGTACTTC. Protein sequence: CASSYSPGLGVEQYF.

This chain links TRBV12-3 or TRBV12-4 with TRBJ2-7, with TRBD2 matching over 9 bases. V was clipped by 5 bases and J by 3 bases; unmatched bases: 11. The CDR3 is 16 amino acids. The CDR3 protein is CASSTHLAGKNYEQYF. Here the CDR3 DNA reads TGTGCCAGCAGTACTCATCTAGCGGGGAAGAACTACGAGCAGTACTTC.

V usage is TRBV6-5 and J usage is TRBJ1-6; 8 bases are a match to TRBD1. With 3 bases clipped from V and 8 bases from J, the junction kept 6 bases outside the gene matches. CDR1 is MNHEY and CDR2 is SVGAGI in the germline V gene. This CDR3 has 15 amino acids. The CDR3, as DNA: TGTGCCAGCAGTTATTCCGGGACAGGTTATTCACCCCTCCACTTT. This translates into CASSYSGTGYSPLHF.

V gene TRBV4-2 combines with J gene TRBJ1-4, with a tentative D call TRBD1 (5 bases). The CDR3 totals 18 residues. Looked up from germline, CDR1 is LGHNA and CDR2 is YNFKEQ. The ends were cut back, 0 bases at V and 5 bases at J, with 19 bases in the middle. As DNA, the CDR3 is TGTGCCAGCAGCCAAGAATCATGGGACCAGGAAAAAAATGAAAAACTGTTTTTT. It specifies CASSQESWDQEKNEKLFF.

The chain links TRBV5-4 to TRBJ1-1, with 10 bases matching TRBD1. The CDR3 is made up of 16 amino acids. The junction had 7 bases not matched to a gene; V was cut back by 4 bases and J by 1 base. CDR1 and CDR2 from the germline V gene are SGHNT and YYREEE (reference sequence). CDR3 residues: CASSTGTGVSNTEAFF. The DNA for the CDR3 is TGTGCCAGCAGCACCGGGACAGGGGTCTCGAACACTGAAGCTTTCTTT.

The chain links TRBV12-3 or TRBV12-4 to TRBJ1-3; D is unclear. The CDR3 contains 12 residues. The V and J ends lost 10 bases and 2 bases respectively, with 9 bases between them. The CDR3 bases are TGTGCCACCAAGGAACCTGGAAACACCATATATTTT. Protein product: CATKEPGNTIYF.

This chain uses TRBV2 with TRBJ2-1, with 14 bases that match TRBD2. The germline V gene encodes CDR1 SNHLY and CDR2 FYNNEI. CDR3 length equals 17 residues. The junction had 13 bases not matched to a gene; V was cut back by 7 bases and J by 8 bases. CDR3 sequence reads: CASIQGRLAGGDHEQFF. Here the CDR3 DNA reads TGTGCCAGCATCCAGGGGCGACTAGCGGGAGGGGACCATGAGCAGTTCTTC.

This chain connects TRBV15 to TRBJ1-2, with TRBD1 matching 9 bases. V shed 5 bases, J shed 5 bases, and the junction held 12 bases outside the gene matches. The CDR3 has 16 amino acids. CDR1 is LNHNV, CDR2 YYDKDF, per germline (reference sequence). The CDR3 here is CATSLKPGTGWYGYTF. CDR3 bases: TGTGCCACCAGCCTGAAGCCGGGGACAGGGTGGTATGGCTACACCTTC.

This chain connects TRBV20-1 to TRBJ2-7; 9 nucleotides align to TRBD2. Trimming at V came to 2 bases and at J to 2 bases, leaving 4 bases not matched to a gene. The CDR3 is 14 residues long. Germline CDR1 reads DFQATT; CDR2 reads SNEGSKA (reference sequence). In DNA, the CDR3 is TGCAGTGCTAGAAGGCTAGCGGGAACCTACGAGCAGTACTTC. It specifies CSARRLAGTYEQYF.

V is TRBV7-9 and J is TRBJ2-2, with no clear D. The CDR3 extends over 10 amino acids. Trimming pared 10 bases from V and 5 bases from J, leaving 5 bases between. Per the germline V gene, CDR1 is SEHNR and CDR2 is FQNEAQ (reference sequence). The CDR3 bases are TGTGCCACCAATACCGGGGAGCTGTTTTTT. The encoded protein is CATNTGELFF.

The chain has TRBV29-1 and TRBJ2-1; D not resolved. CDR1 is SQVTM and CDR2 is ANQGSEA in the germline V gene. The CDR3 runs to 11 residues. Trimming left V 0 bases short and J 15 bases short, with 12 bases between. Here the CDR3 reads CSVEEVLLRFF. CDR3 nucleotides: TGCAGCGTTGAAGAGGTGCTACTGCGGTTCTTC.

The chain employs TRBV12-5 and TRBJ2-7; possible D gene TRBD2, 5 bases. Germline V gene data show CDR1 as LGHNT and CDR2 as FRNRAP. V lost 0 bases, J lost 7 bases, and 13 bases lay in between. This CDR3 contains 14 residues. The CDR3 loop reads CASGLVGGSGEQYF. As DNA, the CDR3 is TGTGCTAGTGGTTTGGTAGGCGGGTCGGGTGAGCAGTACTTC.

The V and J genes are TRBV4-1 and TRBJ1-2; the D gene is possibly TRBD1 (6 bases). CDR3 length: 17 residues. The germline V and J ends were trimmed by 4 bases and 5 bases, with 23 bases remaining between them. Germline CDR1 reads MGHRA; CDR2 reads YSYEKL. CDR3 sequence reads: CASSPQGQPADNYGYTF. CDR3 nucleotide sequence: TGCGCCAGCAGCCCCCAAGGACAGCCGGCGGATAATTATGGCTACACCTTC.

The rearrangement uses TRBV20-1 and TRBJ2-5, with D maybe TRBD2 (6 bases). Germline V CDR1 and CDR2: DFQATT, SNEGSKA (reference sequence). The CDR3 is made up of 14 amino acids. V was trimmed by 2 bases and J by 3 bases, leaving 13 bases between them. CDR3 sequence reads: CSARIGSGEETQYF. The CDR3 nucleotides read TGCAGTGCTAGAATCGGTAGCGGTGAAGAGACCCAGTACTTC.

The genes are TRBV20-1 and TRBJ1-2, with D unclear. CDR3 length: 15 residues. Germline V gene sequence: CDR1 DFQATT, CDR2 SNEGSKA (reference sequence). V shed 5 bases and J shed 6 bases, with 22 bases lying between them. CDR3 amino acids: CSAPPESREWDGYTF. CDR3 sequence (DNA): TGCAGTGCTCCCCCAGAGTCGCGGGAGTGGGATGGCTACACCTTC.

This chain joins TRBV19 and TRBJ2-3, with D hard to call. This CDR3 comprises 14 residues. From germline, CDR1 is LNHDA and CDR2 SQIVND (reference sequence). V dropped 10 bases and J dropped 4 bases, with 18 bases sitting between them. The CDR3 nucleotides read TGTGCCACCAAGACTTCTCTAGAGGCAGATACGCAGTATTTT. The encoded protein is CATKTSLEADTQYF.

The chain recombines TRBV5-6 with TRBJ2-1, with D possibly being TRBD2 (5 bases). CDR1 is SGHDT and CDR2 is YYEEEE in the germline V gene. V was pared by 0 bases and J by 0 bases, with 10 bases between. The CDR3 is 16 residues long. The CDR3 protein is CASSLVASPSYNEQFF. The CDR3 nucleotides read TGTGCCAGCAGCTTGGTCGCTAGCCCCTCCTACAATGAGCAGTTCTTC.

The rearrangement uses TRBV29-1 and TRBJ2-6; D remains ambiguous. Trimming stripped 7 bases from V and 0 bases from J, with 16 bases between. In germline, CDR1 is SQVTM, CDR2 ANQGSEA. The CDR3 is 16 amino acids. CDR3 amino acids: CSAYTLRDSGANVLTF. In nucleotides, the CDR3 is TGCAGCGCTTACACACTACGTGACTCTGGGGCCAACGTCCTGACTTTC.

The chain couples TRBV7-3 to TRBJ2-1; 7 bases fit TRBD2. The V and J ends lost 5 bases and 6 bases, in that order; junction bases with no gene match: 13. Germline V gene sequence: CDR1 SGHTA, CDR2 FQGTGA. This CDR3 has 16 residues. CDR3 region: CASSHPVSGGGNEQFF. CDR3 coding DNA: TGTGCCAGCAGCCACCCCGTCTCTGGGGGGGGCAATGAGCAGTTCTTC.

This chain joins TRBV27 and TRBJ2-7, with D possibly called TRBD1 or TRBD2 (7 bases each). CDR3 length: 14 residues. CDR1 is MNHEY, CDR2 SMNVEV, per germline (reference sequence). Trimming took 3 bases from V and 6 from J, leaving 15 bases between them. The CDR3 nucleotides read TGTGCCAGCAGTTTTGGACTAGGGGGCCTCGAGCAGTACTTC. Encoded protein: CASSFGLGGLEQYF.

The rearrangement uses TRBV18 and TRBJ2-7, with a tentative D call TRBD2 (5 bases). The CDR3 contains 13 residues. Trimming removed 4 bases at V and 5 bases at J, with 12 bases between. The germline V gene encodes CDR1 KGHSH and CDR2 LQKENI. The CDR3 region has the DNA TGTGCCAGCTCACTAGAGGGTATCCACGAGCAGTACTTC. Amino acids: CASSLEGIHEQYF.

In nucleotides, the CDR3 is TGTGCCAGCAGCCCCGCGCCGGGACAGGGGGTCGAGACCCAGTACTTC. As protein: CASSPAPGQGVETQYF. This chain joins TRBV3-1 and TRBJ2-5, with 11 bases lining up with TRBD1. Germline CDR1 is LGHDT and CDR2 is YNNKEL (reference sequence). V lost 4 bases and J lost 5; bases outside the gene matches: 9. The CDR3 is 16 residues long.

The CDR3 nucleotides read TGTGCCAGCAGTTACGAAGGCTACGAGCAGTACTTC. This gives the protein CASSYEGYEQYF. The chain joins TRBV6-5 to TRBJ2-7; D gene uncertain. Per the germline V gene, CDR1 is MNHEY and CDR2 is SVGAGI. V lost 2 bases, J lost 3 bases, and 5 bases lay in between. The CDR3 consists of 12 residues.

The CDR3 DNA sequence: TGTGCCAGCTCACCAGAGGGCAGGGGACCCTACGAGCAGTACTTC. As protein: CASSPEGRGPYEQYF. The V call is TRBV18, the J call TRBJ2-7, with a weak D call TRBD1 (6 bases). Germline V lookup: CDR1 KGHSH, CDR2 LQKENI. The length of the CDR3 is 15 residues. V lost 2 bases and J lost 2, with 13 bases in between.

V is TRBV20-1 and J is TRBJ2-1, with 14 nucleotides matching TRBD2. The germline V gene encodes CDR1 DFQATT and CDR2 SNEGSKA (reference sequence). The CDR3 contains 17 residues. After removal of 6 bases from V and 2 bases from J, the junction contained 9 bases not matched to a gene. CDR3 region: CSARRTSGRYPYNEQFF. CDR3 nucleotide sequence: TGCAGTGCCAGGAGGACTAGCGGGAGGTATCCCTACAATGAGCAGTTCTTC.

V gene TRBV4-1 combines with J gene TRBJ2-7; 8 nucleotides align to TRBD2. The CDR3 covers 16 residues. The trim removed 0 bases at V and 0 bases at J, leaving 4 bases unmatched. Germline assignment: CDR1 MGHRA and CDR2 YSYEKL. The CDR3 reads CASSQDHSGASYEQYF. The CDR3 DNA reads TGCGCCAGCAGCCAAGATCATAGCGGGGCCTCCTACGAGCAGTACTTC.

This chain joins TRBV12-3 or TRBV12-4 and TRBJ2-2; TRBD1 aligns across 11 bases. Losses at the gene ends were 1 base for V and 4 bases for J; bases not matched to a gene: 5. This CDR3 is 17 amino acids long. CDR3 nucleotides: TGTGCCAGCAGTTTAGTTGGCGGGACAGGGGGCACCGGGGAGCTGTTTTTT. This codes for CASSLVGGTGGTGELFF.

A few counts support this clonotype. The chain joins TRBV4-1 to TRBJ2-5; unclear D gene. The CDR3 is 13 amino acids. CDR1 is MGHRA and CDR2 is YSYEKL in the germline V gene. V was trimmed by 0 bases and J by 13 bases, leaving 15 bases between them. The CDR3 loop reads CASSQEGTRDRYF. The CDR3 nucleotides are TGCGCCAGCAGCCAAGAGGGAACCCGAGACCGGTACTTC.

The rearrangement links TRBV4-3 to TRBJ2-2; D remains unclear. CDR3 length: 14 residues. Trimming shortened V by 8 bases and J by 0 bases, and 10 bases separated the two germline ends. Germline CDR1 and CDR2: LGHNA and YSLEER. The CDR3: CASSVRTNTGELFF. CDR3 coding DNA: TGCGCCAGCTCTGTCAGGACGAACACCGGGGAGCTGTTTTTT.